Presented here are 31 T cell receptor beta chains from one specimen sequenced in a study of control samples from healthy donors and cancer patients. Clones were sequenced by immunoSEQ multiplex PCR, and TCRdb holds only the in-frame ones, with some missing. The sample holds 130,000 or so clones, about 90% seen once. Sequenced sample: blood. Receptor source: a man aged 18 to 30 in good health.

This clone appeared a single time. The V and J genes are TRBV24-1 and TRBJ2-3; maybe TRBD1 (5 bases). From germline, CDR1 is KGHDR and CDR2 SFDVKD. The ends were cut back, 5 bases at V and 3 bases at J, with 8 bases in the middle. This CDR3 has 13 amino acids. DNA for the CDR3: TGTGCCACCAGTGGGACACAAACAGATACGCAGTATTTT. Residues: CATSGTQTDTQYF.

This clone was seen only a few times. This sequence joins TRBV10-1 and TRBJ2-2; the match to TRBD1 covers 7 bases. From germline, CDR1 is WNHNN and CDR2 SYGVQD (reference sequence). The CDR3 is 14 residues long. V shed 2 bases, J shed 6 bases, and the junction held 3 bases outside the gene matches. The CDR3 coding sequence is TGCGCCAGCAGTGAGGGACAGGCAGCCGGGGAGCTGTTTTTT. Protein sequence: CASSEGQAAGELFF.

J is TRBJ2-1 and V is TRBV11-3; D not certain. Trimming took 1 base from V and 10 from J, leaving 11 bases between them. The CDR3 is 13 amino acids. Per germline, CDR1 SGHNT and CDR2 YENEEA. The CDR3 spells CASSLATAREQFF. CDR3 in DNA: TGTGCCAGCAGCTTAGCGACGGCTAGGGAGCAGTTCTTC.

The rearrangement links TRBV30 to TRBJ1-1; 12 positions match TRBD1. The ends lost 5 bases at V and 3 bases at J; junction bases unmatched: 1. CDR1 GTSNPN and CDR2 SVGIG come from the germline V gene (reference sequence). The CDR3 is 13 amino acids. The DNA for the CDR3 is TGTGCCTGGTGGGACAGGGGGCACACTGAAGCTTTCTTT. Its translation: CAWWDRGHTEAFF.

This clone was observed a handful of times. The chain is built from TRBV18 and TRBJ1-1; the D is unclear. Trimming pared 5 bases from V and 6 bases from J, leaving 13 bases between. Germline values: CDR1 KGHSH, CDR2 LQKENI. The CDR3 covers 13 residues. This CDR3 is CASSSGPRPEAFF. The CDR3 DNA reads TGTGCCAGCTCATCGGGCCCACGGCCTGAAGCTTTCTTT.

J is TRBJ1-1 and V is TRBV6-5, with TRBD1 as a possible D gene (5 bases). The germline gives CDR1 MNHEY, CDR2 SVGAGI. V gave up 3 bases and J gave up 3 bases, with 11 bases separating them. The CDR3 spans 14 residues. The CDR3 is CASSYRLGDTEAFF. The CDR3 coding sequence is TGTGCCAGCAGTTATAGGTTGGGGGACACTGAAGCTTTCTTT.

The CDR3 DNA reads TGCGCCAGCAGCCAAGGGGCCGGGGCCAACGTCCTGACTTTC. This sequence encodes CASSQGAGANVLTF. The chain employs TRBV4-1 and TRBJ2-6; no firm D call. The CDR3 contains 14 residues. Germline V gene lookup returns CDR1 MGHRA and CDR2 YSYEKL. Trimming removed 1 base from V and 4 bases from J, with 5 bases in between.

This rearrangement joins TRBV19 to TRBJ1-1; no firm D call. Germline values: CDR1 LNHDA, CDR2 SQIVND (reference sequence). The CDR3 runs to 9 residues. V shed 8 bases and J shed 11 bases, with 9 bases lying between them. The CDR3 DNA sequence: TGTGCCAGTGGAACCCCCGCTTTCTTT. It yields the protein CASGTPAFF.

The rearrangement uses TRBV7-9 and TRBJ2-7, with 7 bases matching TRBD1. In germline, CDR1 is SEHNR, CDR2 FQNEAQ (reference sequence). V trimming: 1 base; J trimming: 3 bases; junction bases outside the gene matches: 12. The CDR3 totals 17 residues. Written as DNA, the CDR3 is TGTGCCAGCAGCTTAGAATTTTCCGCCGACAGGGACTACGAGCAGTACTTC. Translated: CASSLEFSADRDYEQYF.

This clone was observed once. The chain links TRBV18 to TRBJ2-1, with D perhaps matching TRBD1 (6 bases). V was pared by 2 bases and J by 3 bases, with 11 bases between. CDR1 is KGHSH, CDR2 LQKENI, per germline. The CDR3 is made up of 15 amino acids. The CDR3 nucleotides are TGTGCCAGCTCACCAGTCGCAGGGGACTACAATGAGCAGTTCTTC. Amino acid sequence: CASSPVAGDYNEQFF.

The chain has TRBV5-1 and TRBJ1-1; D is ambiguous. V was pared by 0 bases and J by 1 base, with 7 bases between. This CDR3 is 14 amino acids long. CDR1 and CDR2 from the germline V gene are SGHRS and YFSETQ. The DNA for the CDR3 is TGCGCCAGCAGCTTGGGGACGGAGAACACTGAAGCTTTCTTT. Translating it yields CASSLGTENTEAFF.

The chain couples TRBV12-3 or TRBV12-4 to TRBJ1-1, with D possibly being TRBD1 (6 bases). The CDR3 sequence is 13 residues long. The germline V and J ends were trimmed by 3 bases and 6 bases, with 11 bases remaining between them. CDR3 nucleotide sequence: TGTGCCAGCAGTTTGGACAGCATTGCTGAAGCTTTCTTT. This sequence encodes CASSLDSIAEAFF.

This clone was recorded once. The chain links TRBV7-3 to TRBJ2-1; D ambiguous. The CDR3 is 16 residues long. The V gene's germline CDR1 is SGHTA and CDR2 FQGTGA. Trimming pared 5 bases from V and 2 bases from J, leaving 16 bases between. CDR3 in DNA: TGTGCCAGCAGCCCCGCGCAGGTATTCACCTACAATGAGCAGTTCTTC. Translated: CASSPAQVFTYNEQFF.

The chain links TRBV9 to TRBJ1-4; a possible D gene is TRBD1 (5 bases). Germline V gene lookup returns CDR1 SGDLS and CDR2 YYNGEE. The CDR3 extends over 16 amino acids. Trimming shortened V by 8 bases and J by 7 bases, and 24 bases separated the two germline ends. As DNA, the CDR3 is TGTGCCAGTCAAAGGGGCAGCCCGGGCGGGGGTGAAAAACTGTTTTTT. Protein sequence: CASQRGSPGGGEKLFF.

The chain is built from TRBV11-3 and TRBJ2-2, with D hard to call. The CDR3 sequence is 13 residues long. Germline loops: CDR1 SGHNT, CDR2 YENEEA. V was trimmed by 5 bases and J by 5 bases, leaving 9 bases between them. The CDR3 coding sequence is TGTGCCAGCAGCGTTTCCGGGACCGGGGAGCTGTTTTTT. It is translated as CASSVSGTGELFF.

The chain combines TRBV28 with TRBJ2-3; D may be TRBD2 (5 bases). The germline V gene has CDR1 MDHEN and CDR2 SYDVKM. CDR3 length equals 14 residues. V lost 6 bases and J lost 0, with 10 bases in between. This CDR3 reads CASRPRGSTDTQYF. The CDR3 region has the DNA TGTGCCAGCAGGCCCCGGGGTAGCACAGATACGCAGTATTTT.

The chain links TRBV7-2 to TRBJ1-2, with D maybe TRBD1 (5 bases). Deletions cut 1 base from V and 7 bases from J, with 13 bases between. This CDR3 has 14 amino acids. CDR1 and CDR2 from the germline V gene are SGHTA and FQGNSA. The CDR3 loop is CASSLDVGAAGYTF. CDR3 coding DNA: TGTGCCAGCAGCTTAGACGTAGGGGCGGCTGGCTACACCTTC.

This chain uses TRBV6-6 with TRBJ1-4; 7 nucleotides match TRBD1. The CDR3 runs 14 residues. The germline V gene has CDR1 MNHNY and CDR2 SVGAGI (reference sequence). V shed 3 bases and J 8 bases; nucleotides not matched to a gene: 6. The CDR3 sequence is CASSYAGTEEKLFF. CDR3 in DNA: TGTGCCAGCAGTTATGCTGGGACAGAAGAAAAACTGTTTTTT.

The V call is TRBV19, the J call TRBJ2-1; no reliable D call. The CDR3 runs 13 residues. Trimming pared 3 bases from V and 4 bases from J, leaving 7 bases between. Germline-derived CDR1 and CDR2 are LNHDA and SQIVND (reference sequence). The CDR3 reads CASSMDGYNEQFF. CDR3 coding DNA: TGTGCCAGTAGTATGGATGGGTACAATGAGCAGTTCTTC.

The CDR3: CASSYSATGTLNTIYF. The DNA for the CDR3 is TGTGCCAGCAGTTACTCGGCGACAGGGACCTTAAACACCATATATTTT. V is TRBV6-5 and J is TRBJ1-3, with TRBD1 identical over 7 bases. The germline V gene encodes CDR1 MNHEY and CDR2 SVGAGI. The CDR3 loop spans 16 amino acids. Germline trimming cut 0 bases from V and 6 bases from J; bases unmatched to any gene: 8.

The DNA for the CDR3 is TGTGCCAGCAGAGTTCTAGCTCTAGCGGGGAGGGAGCAGTACTTC. Translating it yields CASRVLALAGREQYF. The J gene is TRBJ2-7, the V gene TRBV2; 9 bases align to TRBD2. The V gene's germline CDR1 is SNHLY and CDR2 FYNNEI. V shed 6 bases and J 7 bases; nucleotides not matched to a gene: 13. The CDR3 runs 15 residues.

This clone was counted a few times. The CDR3 bases are TGCGCCAGCAGCTTAGACGGGAATGAAAAACTGTTTTTT. Translated, it gives CASSLDGNEKLFF. V usage is TRBV5-1 and J usage is TRBJ1-4, with D unclear. Germline CDR1 SGHRS, CDR2 YFSETQ. V was cut by 2 bases and J by 5 bases, with 7 bases left in between. CDR3 length: 13 residues.

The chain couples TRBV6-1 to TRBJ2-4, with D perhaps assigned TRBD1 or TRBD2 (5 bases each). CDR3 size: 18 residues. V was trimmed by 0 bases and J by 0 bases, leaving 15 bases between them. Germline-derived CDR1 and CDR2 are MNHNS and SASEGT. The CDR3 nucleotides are TGTGCCAGCAGTGAAGCCCCCGGGACCGTGCTAGCCAAAAACATTCAGTACTTC. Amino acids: CASSEAPGTVLAKNIQYF.

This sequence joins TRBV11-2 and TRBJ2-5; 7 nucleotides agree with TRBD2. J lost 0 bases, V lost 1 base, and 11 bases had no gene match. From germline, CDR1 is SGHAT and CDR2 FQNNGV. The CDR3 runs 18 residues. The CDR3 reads CASSLVPPQGGNQETQYF. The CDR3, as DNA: TGTGCCAGCAGCTTAGTTCCCCCCCAGGGAGGGAACCAAGAGACCCAGTACTTC.

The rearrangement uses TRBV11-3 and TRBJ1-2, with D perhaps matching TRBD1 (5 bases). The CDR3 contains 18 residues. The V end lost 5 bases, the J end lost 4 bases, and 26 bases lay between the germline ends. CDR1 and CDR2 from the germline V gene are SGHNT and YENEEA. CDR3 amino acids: CASSLLELFPLRGYGYTF. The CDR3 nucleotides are TGTGCCAGCAGCCTCCTTGAGCTTTTCCCCCTTAGGGGCTATGGCTACACCTTC.

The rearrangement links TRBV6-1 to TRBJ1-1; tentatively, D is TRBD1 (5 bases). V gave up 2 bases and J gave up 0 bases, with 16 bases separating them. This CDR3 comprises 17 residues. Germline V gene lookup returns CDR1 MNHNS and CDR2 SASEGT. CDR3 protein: CASSEIQVFFMNTEAFF. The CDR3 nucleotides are TGTGCCAGCAGTGAAATACAGGTGTTTTTCATGAACACTGAAGCTTTCTTT.

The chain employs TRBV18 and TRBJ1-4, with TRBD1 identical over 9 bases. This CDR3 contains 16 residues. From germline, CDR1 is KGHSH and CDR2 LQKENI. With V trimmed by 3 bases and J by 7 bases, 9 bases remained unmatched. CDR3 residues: CASSPSTGTGSEKLFF. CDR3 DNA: TGTGCCAGCTCACCGAGCACCGGGACAGGGAGTGAAAAACTGTTTTTT. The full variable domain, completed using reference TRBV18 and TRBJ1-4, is NAGVMQNPRHLVRRRGQEARLRCSPMKGHSHVYWYRQLPEEGLKFMVYLQKENIIDESGMPKERFSAEFPKEGPSILRIQQVVRGDSAAYFCASSPSTGTGSEKLFFGSGTQLSVL.

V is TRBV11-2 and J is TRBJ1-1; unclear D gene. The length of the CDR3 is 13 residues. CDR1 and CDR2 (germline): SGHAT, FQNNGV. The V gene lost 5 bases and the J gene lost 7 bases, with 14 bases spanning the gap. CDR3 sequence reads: CASSPRPASEAFF. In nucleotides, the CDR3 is TGTGCCAGCAGCCCCCGCCCAGCTAGTGAAGCTTTCTTT.

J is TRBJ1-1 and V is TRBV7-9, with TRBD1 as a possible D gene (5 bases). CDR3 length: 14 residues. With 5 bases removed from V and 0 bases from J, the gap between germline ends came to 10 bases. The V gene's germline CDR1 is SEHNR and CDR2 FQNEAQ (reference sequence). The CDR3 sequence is CASSELGVNTEAFF. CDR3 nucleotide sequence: TGTGCCAGCAGCGAGCTGGGGGTGAACACTGAAGCTTTCTTT.

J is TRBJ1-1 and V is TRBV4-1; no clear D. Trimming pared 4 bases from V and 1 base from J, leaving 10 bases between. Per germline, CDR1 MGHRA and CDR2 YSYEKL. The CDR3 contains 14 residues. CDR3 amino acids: CASSLSGENTEAFF. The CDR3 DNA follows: TGCGCCAGCAGCCTCTCCGGGGAGAACACTGAAGCTTTCTTT.

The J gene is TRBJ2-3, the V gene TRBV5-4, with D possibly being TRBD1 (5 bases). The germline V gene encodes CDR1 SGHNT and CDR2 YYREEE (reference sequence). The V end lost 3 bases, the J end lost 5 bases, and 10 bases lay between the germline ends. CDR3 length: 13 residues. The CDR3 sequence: CASSSRVLDTQYF. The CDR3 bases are TGTGCCAGCAGCTCCAGGGTTTTAGATACGCAGTATTTT.